Below are 20 T cell receptor beta chains sequenced from a single sample in a study of blood T cell repertoires in COVID-19. Profiling relied on immunoSEQ multiplex PCR, and the TCRdb table lists in-frame clones only, not all of them. The sample lists about 130,000 clones, 70% to 90% occurring once. The specimen sequenced was PBMCs or T cells enriched from blood (not recorded which). These receptors came from a man aged 50 or older who had recovered from COVID-19.

The chain carries TRBV5-1 and TRBJ2-1; D may be TRBD1 (6 bases). From germline, CDR1 is SGHRS and CDR2 YFSETQ. V lost 4 bases and J 5 bases, leaving 10 bases between the germline ends. This CDR3 comprises 13 residues. In DNA form, the CDR3 reads TGCGCCAGCAGCGCGGACAGCCACAATGAGCAGTTCTTC. Amino acid sequence: CASSADSHNEQFF.

The chain couples TRBV5-5 to TRBJ1-4; a possible D gene is TRBD1 (6 bases). Germline CDR1 is SGHKS and CDR2 is YYEKEE (reference sequence). The CDR3 totals 16 residues. The V end lost 0 bases, the J end lost 5 bases, and 14 bases lay between the germline ends. The CDR3 coding sequence is TGTGCCAGCAGCTTGGCCCCGACAGGCTCGAATGAAAAACTGTTTTTT. This translates into CASSLAPTGSNEKLFF. Drawing the rest from reference TRBV5-5 and TRBJ1-4, the complete variable domain is DAGVTQSPTHLIKTRGQQVTLRCSPISGHKSVSWYQQVLGQGPQFIFQYYEKEERGRGNFPDRFSARQFPNYSSELNVNALLLGDSALYLCASSLAPTGSNEKLFFGSGTQLSVL.

The chain links TRBV28 to TRBJ1-2; the D gene is possibly TRBD1 (6 bases). CDR1 is MDHEN and CDR2 is SYDVKM in the germline V gene. This CDR3 is built from 16 residues. The germline V and J ends were trimmed by 1 base and 4 bases, with 16 bases remaining between them. CDR3: CASSLSAGADGYGYTF. The CDR3 DNA reads as TGTGCCAGCAGTTTATCGGCAGGGGCCGACGGCTATGGCTACACCTTC.

J is TRBJ1-2 and V is TRBV14; weak D call: TRBD1 (5 bases). Germline CDR1 is SGHDN and CDR2 is FVKESK. This CDR3 spans 12 amino acids. V lost 4 bases to trimming and J lost 5 bases, with 8 bases between them. This chain's CDR3 is CASSPGTYGYTF. In nucleotides, the CDR3 is TGTGCCAGCAGCCCTGGGACTTATGGCTACACCTTC.

The rearrangement links TRBV9 to TRBJ2-5; TRBD1 matches 11 bases. The germline gives CDR1 SGDLS, CDR2 YYNGEE. The CDR3 is 18 residues long. V dropped 2 bases and J dropped 5; count of bases not matched to a gene: 14. The CDR3 loop is CASSVTLGQGASWETQYF. As DNA, the CDR3 is TGTGCCAGCAGCGTCACCCTCGGACAGGGGGCGAGTTGGGAGACCCAGTACTTC. Looking up the rest from reference TRBV9 and TRBJ2-5 gives the full variable domain: DSGVTQTPKHLITATGQRVTLRCSPRSGDLSVYWYQQSLDQGLQFLIQYYNGEERAKGNILERFSAQQFPDLHSELNLSSLELGDSALYFCASSVTLGQGASWETQYFGPGTRLLVL.

The chain recombines TRBV18 with TRBJ2-3; the D gene is possibly TRBD1 (5 bases). Germline lookup yields CDR1 KGHSH and CDR2 LQKENI. The V end lost 3 bases, the J end lost 3 bases, and 13 bases lay between the germline ends. The CDR3 consists of 15 residues. Here the CDR3 DNA reads TGTGCCAGCTCACCTCAGAAGGGGAATACAGATACGCAGTATTTT. Protein sequence: CASSPQKGNTDTQYF.

J is TRBJ1-1 and V is TRBV3-1 (or the pseudogene TRBV3-2), with TRBD1 as a possible D gene (5 bases). This CDR3 region has 17 residues. V was cut by 2 bases and J by 0 bases, with 16 bases left in between. Germline CDR1 is LGHDT and CDR2 is YNNKEL (reference sequence). CDR3 sequence reads: CASSQNGGRGMNTEAFF. The CDR3, as DNA: TGTGCCAGCAGCCAAAATGGGGGGAGGGGCATGAACACTGAAGCTTTCTTT.

The gene calls are TRBV15 and TRBJ1-3, with D possibly TRBD1 on 6 matching bases. V lost 0 bases and J 8 bases, leaving 14 bases between the germline ends. This CDR3 is built from 15 residues. Germline CDR1 reads LNHNV; CDR2 reads YYDKDF (reference sequence). The CDR3 region has the DNA TGTGCCACCAGCAGAGATCTCGGGAGGGGGTACACCATATATTTT. This encodes CATSRDLGRGYTIYF. Using reference TRBV15 and TRBJ1-3 for the parts outside the CDR3, the full variable domain is DAMVIQNPRYQVTQFGKPVTLSCSQTLNHNVMYWYQQKSSQAPKLLFHYYDKDFNNEADTPDNFQSRRPNTSFCFLDIRSPGLGDTAMYLCATSRDLGRGYTIYFGEGSWLTVV.

This sequence joins TRBV25-1 and TRBJ2-7, with a tentative D call TRBD1 (6 bases). The V end lost 3 bases, the J end lost 2 bases, and 14 bases lay between the germline ends. This CDR3 has 15 residues. CDR1 is MGHDK, CDR2 SYGVNS, per germline. In DNA, the CDR3 is TGTGCCAGCAGTGAGCCGGGACACCGAACCTACGAGCAGTACTTC. Its translation: CASSEPGHRTYEQYF.

This CDR3 reads CASSWGRDRVYEQYV. In DNA form, the CDR3 reads TGTGCCAGCAGCTGGGGTCGCGACAGGGTCTACGAGCAGTACGTC. The chain carries TRBV5-4 and TRBJ2-7; 7 positions agree with TRBD1. Germline lookup yields CDR1 SGHNT and CDR2 YYREEE (reference sequence). V lost 3 bases, J lost 3 bases, and 9 bases stayed unmatched. The CDR3 has 15 residues.

Details on this clone: In the same sample, other DNA sequences code for this CDR3. CDR3 region: CATSDWDRAYNEQFF. The CDR3 DNA sequence: TGTGCCACCAGTGATTGGGACAGGGCGTACAATGAGCAGTTCTTC. The chain couples TRBV24-1 to TRBJ2-1; 9 bases match TRBD1. The V segment lost 2 bases and the J segment 4 bases; nucleotides outside the gene matches: 2. The CDR3 runs to 15 residues. Germline CDR1 is KGHDR and CDR2 is SFDVKD.

The chain uses TRBV21-1 and TRBJ1-3; the table's D call TRBD1 went unverified against the DNA. TRBV21-1 is termed a pseudogene. CDR3 size: 15 residues. This CDR3 is CASSKGGTGENTIYF. The DNA for the CDR3 is TGTGCCAGCAGCAAAGGGGGGACAGGGGAAAACACCATATATTTT.

The CDR3 protein is CASRRQPWNTEAFF. The CDR3 DNA is TGTGCCAGTAGGAGACAGCCTTGGAACACTGAAGCTTTCTTT. The chain couples TRBV19 to TRBJ1-1, with D possibly matching TRBD1 (5 bases). The CDR3 is made up of 14 amino acids. Germline V gene lookup returns CDR1 LNHDA and CDR2 SQIVND (reference sequence). V was cut by 6 bases and J by 1 base, with 12 bases left in between.

The chain joins TRBV27 to TRBJ2-3; D call uncertain. V was pared by 0 bases and J by 1 base, with 5 bases between. The CDR3 runs 14 residues. Per the germline V gene, CDR1 is MNHEY and CDR2 is SMNVEV (reference sequence). CDR3 bases: TGTGCCAGCAGTTTATCGTTCGGCACAGATACGCAGTATTTT. Translating gives CASSLSFGTDTQYF.

The genes are TRBV2 and TRBJ2-7; tentative D call: TRBD1 (7 bases). This CDR3 has 15 residues. Germline lookup yields CDR1 SNHLY and CDR2 FYNNEI. V was shortened by 11 bases and J by 3 bases, with 23 bases between the two germline ends. The CDR3 is CAAGGFGQVDYEQYF. CDR3 bases: TGTGCCGCCGGGGGTTTTGGACAGGTGGACTACGAGCAGTACTTC.

This clone was counted a single time. The chain's CDR3 is CASSPNGQGASNTGELFF. The CDR3 DNA follows: TGTGCCAGCAGCCCTAATGGACAGGGGGCGTCGAACACCGGGGAGCTGTTTTTT. The rearrangement links TRBV7-9 to TRBJ2-2; 11 bases line up with TRBD1. The CDR3 is 18 amino acids. The germline gives CDR1 SEHNR, CDR2 FQNEAQ (reference sequence). The V gene end was trimmed by 5 bases and the J gene end by 0 bases; junction bases not matched to a gene: 8.

The rearrangement joins TRBV7-9 to TRBJ1-6; weak D call: TRBD1 (5 bases). V dropped 5 bases and J dropped 10 bases, with 18 bases sitting between them. This CDR3 contains 15 residues. Per the germline V gene, CDR1 is SEHNR and CDR2 is FQNEAQ (reference sequence). In DNA, the CDR3 is TGTGCCAGCAGCCCGGGCGGGGCAGCAAGATCACCCCTCCACTTT. It specifies CASSPGGAARSPLHF.

The gene calls are TRBV9 and TRBJ2-3; the D gene is possibly TRBD2 (5 bases). The CDR3 is 14 amino acids. The germline V and J ends were trimmed by 5 bases and 2 bases, with 12 bases remaining between them. Per the germline V gene, CDR1 is SGDLS and CDR2 is YYNGEE. CDR3 bases: TGTGCCAGCAGTTCGAGGGCGAACACAGATACGCAGTATTTT. Translation: CASSSRANTDTQYF. The entire variable domain, with the rest obtained from reference TRBV9 and TRBJ2-3, is as follows: DSGVTQTPKHLITATGQRVTLRCSPRSGDLSVYWYQQSLDQGLQFLIQYYNGEERAKGNILERFSAQQFPDLHSELNLSSLELGDSALYFCASSSRANTDTQYFGPGTRLTVL.

The chain uses TRBV28 and TRBJ1-2; D might be TRBD1 (5 bases). Per the germline V gene, CDR1 is MDHEN and CDR2 is SYDVKM. The CDR3 covers 16 residues. V gave up 5 bases and J gave up 8 bases, with 24 bases separating them. In DNA, the CDR3 is TGTGCCAGCAGTCTCAAAGGCAGGGCAGGCCCGGTGGGCTACACCTTC. This sequence encodes CASSLKGRAGPVGYTF.

The chain joins TRBV30 to TRBJ1-2; D possibly corresponds to TRBD1 (5 bases). V dropped 3 bases and J dropped 4 bases, with 15 bases sitting between them. Germline V gene data show CDR1 as GTSNPN and CDR2 as SVGIG (reference sequence). This CDR3 is 14 amino acids long. CDR3 sequence: CAWSTGGQVYGYTF. CDR3 DNA: TGTGCCTGGAGCACAGGTGGGCAGGTCTATGGCTACACCTTC.